The clone carrying this T cell receptor beta chain was detected a few times. The antigen is undetermined. This record belongs to a study of T cells in Graves' hyperthyroidism and ophthalmopathy. Study conclusions and caveats: Most thyroid-expanded clonotypes above 0.001 were also found in blood.

RNA transcripts yielded amplified TCR beta CDR3 regions. An initial round of RT-PCR targeting the TCR CDR3 relied on the HTBI primer set. TCRdb processed the multiplex PCR reads anew with MiXCR; each CDR3 protein has one entry. Of roughly 400,000 distinct CDR3 sequences in the sample, roughly 25% were seen once. Trimming removed 6 bases from V and 5 bases from J, with 16 bases in between. The CDR3 is 13 residues long. Germline values: CDR1 SQVTM, CDR2 ANQGSEA. Graves' hyperthyroidism showing no ophthalmopathy progression within 18 months was considered stable. Criteria for exclusion of patients were uncontrolled infection, other autoimmune disease, pregnancy or lactation. The study based diagnoses on clinical symptoms, serum thyroxine and TRAb, thyroid ultrasound and orbital computed tomography.

The TCR sequence derives from a man over 45 with Graves' hyperthyroidism. The rearrangement joins TRBV29-1 to TRBJ2-5; D gene unclear. Sequencing was performed on blood. The CDR3, as DNA: TGCAGCGTCCCGGGCCCGAGTTTGGAGACCCAGTACTTC. It encodes CSVPGPSLETQYF.